The clone carrying this TCR beta chain was counted ten times or more. Its antigen is undetermined. This entry is derived from a study of identical twins. CDR3 size: 12 residues. Trimming shortened V by 6 bases and J by 4 bases, and 9 bases separated the two germline ends. Findings and limits, study-wide: Cord blood beta clonotypes that were abundant carried fewer insertions, and memory repertoires showed no such trend. For monozygotic twins, models underestimated out-of-frame TCR alpha sharing.

Unique molecular identifiers were present on the cDNA, which also gained a universal primer site by template switching. TCRdb recomputed calls from the 5' RACE reads with MiXCR, one row per CDR3 protein. Counted here are more than 400,000 distinct CDR3 sequences, roughly 15% occurring once; the ten biggest clones make up 0.44%. This same sample was also taken into another study, of yellow fever vaccine responses in identical twins.

The clonotype originates from a woman aged 18-29 years in good health. Sequenced sample: CD4+ T cells sorted from blood. V and J are TRBV12-3 or TRBV12-4 and TRBJ1-2; D not resolved. The CDR3 DNA reads as TGTGCCAGCAGCCTTCCTGGCTATGGCTACACCTTC. Amino acids: CASSLPGYGYTF.